Shown below are 27 T cell receptor beta chains from a single sample sequenced in a study of spatial heterogeneity in lung cancer. Findings and limits, study-wide: Higher tumor mutation counts went along with higher counts of expanded intratumoral alpha and beta TCRs.

Using its own MiXCR run on the 5' RACE reads, TCRdb lists one record per CDR3 protein. The data contain some 16,000 distinct CDR3 sequences, roughly 7% of them singletons. The time point denotes: sample taken at primary tumor resection. Their cognate antigens are unknown. The sample consisted of lung tumor tissue, taken at surgery. The receptors shown here come from a female donor with early-stage non-small cell lung cancer.

This clonotype was detected only a few times. Being off target in a library aimed at alpha chains, this beta chain has a size of little meaning. This rearrangement joins TRBV20-1 to TRBJ1-1; 7 nucleotides align to TRBD1. The junction had 6 bases not matched to a gene; V was cut back by 0 bases and J by 5 bases. This CDR3 comprises 14 residues. The germline V gene encodes CDR1 DFQATT and CDR2 SNEGSKA (reference sequence). CDR3 bases: TGCAGTGCTAGAGAGGCAGGGGGGGAGACTGAAGCTTTCTTT. Translated, it gives CSAREAGGETEAFF.

This clonotype came up many times. Found in a library prepared for alpha chains, this beta chain is an off-target read, and its abundance has little meaning. The CDR3: CASSSSDRGVVDEAFF. The DNA of the CDR3 is TGTGCCAGCAGTTCGTCAGACAGGGGGGTTGTGGATGAAGCTTTCTTT. The rearrangement uses TRBV28 and TRBJ1-1, with TRBD1 matching 9 bases. Germline CDR1 reads MDHEN; CDR2 reads SYDVKM. CDR3 length: 16 residues. V shed 4 bases and J 7 bases; nucleotides not matched to a gene: 13. The full variable domain, in which reference TRBV28 and TRBJ1-1 provide the parts outside the CDR3, is DVKVTQSSRYLVKRTGEKVFLECVQDMDHENMFWYRQDPGLGLRLIYFSYDVKMKEKGDIPEGYSVSREKKERFSLILESASTNQTSMYLCASSSSDRGVVDEAFFGQGTRLTVV.

With regard to this clonotype: Being off target in a library aimed at alpha chains, this beta chain has a size of little meaning. This sequence joins TRBV19 and TRBJ1-4, with a weak D call TRBD1 (6 bases). The CDR3 totals 15 residues. Germline loops: CDR1 LNHDA, CDR2 SQIVND (reference sequence). V was pared by 5 bases and J by 8 bases, with 18 bases between. The CDR3 spells CASSARNRDGEKLFF. The CDR3 region has the DNA TGTGCCAGTAGTGCCCGGAACAGGGATGGAGAAAAACTGTTTTTT.

This clonotype has more than one count but fewer than ten. This beta chain is an unintended read in a library built for alpha chains; its size means little. This chain joins TRBV30 and TRBJ1-5; maybe TRBD1 (6 bases). Germline lookup yields CDR1 GTSNPN and CDR2 SVGIG (reference sequence). Trimming stripped 2 bases from V and 9 bases from J, with 17 bases between. The CDR3 is 14 amino acids. In DNA form, the CDR3 reads TGTGCCTGGAGTCCGGACAGTTCCAGCCCGCCCCAGCATTTT. Its protein is CAWSPDSSSPPQHF.

With regard to this clonotype: With the library built for alpha chains, this beta chain is off target and its frequency is not meaningful. V is TRBV2 and J is TRBJ2-3; perhaps TRBD1 as D (6 bases). The CDR3 runs 15 residues. From germline, CDR1 is SNHLY and CDR2 FYNNEI. V was trimmed by 2 bases and J by 3 bases, leaving 12 bases between them. CDR3 amino acids: CASSETGIRTDTQYF. The CDR3 bases are TGTGCCAGCAGTGAAACAGGGATAAGAACAGATACGCAGTATTTT.

This clonotype came up many times. This beta chain is a stray read from a library made for alpha chains; its abundance is not meaningful. The chain carries TRBV7-2 and TRBJ1-4, with D perhaps matching TRBD1 (5 bases). The V end lost 5 bases, the J end lost 6 bases, and 13 bases lay between the germline ends. CDR1 is SGHTA, CDR2 FQGNSA, per germline. This CDR3 contains 14 residues. Here the CDR3 reads CASSPGGGDEKLFF. The CDR3 DNA sequence: TGTGCCAGCAGCCCAGGAGGAGGGGATGAAAAACTGTTTTTT.

In its sample, this clonotype was seen many times. Because this beta chain is a stray read in a library intended to capture alpha chains, its abundance should not be given much weight. This chain links TRBV2 with TRBJ2-2; tentative D call: TRBD1 (6 bases). Germline V gene data show CDR1 as SNHLY and CDR2 as FYNNEI. V was pared by 8 bases and J by 0 bases, with 10 bases between. CDR3 size: 14 residues. CDR3 coding DNA: TGTGCCAGCCAAGGACAGTCGAACACCGGGGAGCTGTTTTTT. It is translated as CASQGQSNTGELFF.

This clonotype occurred many times. The library was built for alpha chains, so this beta chain is an off-target read and its size means little. The genes are TRBV4-2 and TRBJ1-4; possibly TRBD1 for D (5 bases). The length of the CDR3 is 14 residues. Germline loops: CDR1 LGHNA, CDR2 YNFKEQ. Between the trimmed V and J ends, which lost 4 bases and 5 bases, there was a span of 11 bases. The CDR3, as DNA: TGTGCCAGCAGCCCCGTCAGGGCCAATGAAAAACTGTTTTTT. Protein sequence: CASSPVRANEKLFF.

In this sample, this clonotype turned up many times. With the library built for alpha chains, this beta chain is off target and its frequency is not meaningful. This chain connects TRBV15 to TRBJ1-5, with 10 bases aligning to TRBD1. CDR1 is LNHNV, CDR2 YYDKDF, per germline (reference sequence). The trim removed 8 bases at V and 0 bases at J, leaving 7 bases unmatched. This CDR3 is built from 16 residues. CDR3 residues: CATQTGGPVSNQPQHF. CDR3 nucleotides: TGTGCCACCCAGACAGGGGGCCCGGTTAGCAATCAGCCCCAGCATTTT.

This clonotype was recorded at least ten times. Being off target in a library aimed at alpha chains, this beta chain has a size of little meaning. The chain is built from TRBV27 and TRBJ1-1, with D unclear. The ends were cut back, 5 bases at V and 5 bases at J, with 9 bases in the middle. Germline V gives CDR1 MNHEY, CDR2 SMNVEV (reference sequence). This CDR3 comprises 12 residues. The CDR3: CASSQVPTEAFF. CDR3 coding DNA: TGTGCCAGCAGTCAAGTTCCTACTGAAGCTTTCTTT.

At least ten counts were recorded for this clonotype. The size of this beta chain means little, since it is a stray read in a library made for alpha chains. The chain carries TRBV28 and TRBJ2-5; 8 bases are a match to TRBD2. The CDR3 runs to 16 residues. Germline V gene lookup returns CDR1 MDHEN and CDR2 SYDVKM. J lost 1 base, V lost 3 bases, and 7 bases had no gene match. CDR3 bases: TGTGCCAGCAGTTTCCTCGGACTAGCAGGCCAAGAGACCCAGTACTTC. Translation gives CASSFLGLAGQETQYF.

A few counts support this clonotype. This beta chain represents an off-target read in a library built for alpha chains; its size is of limited meaning. The chain is built from TRBV12-5 and TRBJ2-1; 7 positions agree with TRBD1. Germline V gives CDR1 LGHNT, CDR2 FRNRAP. The V and J ends lost 2 bases and 4 bases, in that order; junction bases with no gene match: 8. The CDR3 is 16 residues long. The CDR3 sequence is CASGLRRDSFYNEQFF. The DNA of the CDR3 is TGTGCTAGTGGTTTGCGCCGGGACAGTTTTTACAATGAGCAGTTCTTC. The variable domain in full, with the rest retrieved from reference TRBV12-5 and TRBJ2-1, is DARVTQTPRHKVTEMGQEVTMRCQPILGHNTVFWYRQTMMQGLELLAYFRNRAPLDDSGMPKDRFSAEMPDATLATLKIQPSEPRDSAVYFCASGLRRDSFYNEQFFGPGTRLTVL.

This clonotype was found many times. This beta chain was picked up by a library intended for alpha chains and is off target, so its count carries little meaning. The chain uses TRBV6-1 and TRBJ2-2; a weak D match, TRBD2 (6 bases). Germline loops: CDR1 MNHNS, CDR2 SASEGT. The CDR3 runs 15 residues. Between the trimmed V and J ends, which lost 5 bases and 5 bases, there was a span of 15 bases. The CDR3 DNA follows: TGTGCCAGCAGTTGGAGGGACTTTTCTACCGGGGAGCTGTTTTTT. Its protein is CASSWRDFSTGELFF.

This clonotype was seen many times. This beta chain appears as a stray read in a library generated for alpha chains; its size is not informative. The chain links TRBV20-1 to TRBJ2-7; 7 bases are shared with TRBD2. With 6 bases clipped from V and 0 bases from J, the junction kept 5 bases outside the gene matches. The CDR3 spans 13 residues. The germline V gene encodes CDR1 DFQATT and CDR2 SNEGSKA (reference sequence). CDR3 DNA: TGCAGTGCCCGGGACTACGCCTCCTACGAGCAGTACTTC. Its translation: CSARDYASYEQYF.

The sample holds many counts of this clonotype. The library was designed around alpha chains, so this beta chain is a stray read whose abundance carries little weight. The rearrangement joins TRBV12-3 or TRBV12-4 to TRBJ1-2; 10 bases are a match to TRBD1. This CDR3 comprises 13 residues. V gave up 6 bases and J gave up 8 bases; unmatched junction bases: 6. DNA of the CDR3: TGTGCCAGCAGAATAGACAGGGGGCACGGCTACACCTTC. Translated: CASRIDRGHGYTF.

The sample holds many counts of this clonotype. Being off target in a library aimed at alpha chains, this beta chain has a size of little meaning. This sequence joins TRBV6-1 and TRBJ1-5, with a possible D match to TRBD1 (5 bases). The V gene lost 6 bases and the J gene lost 1 base, with 16 bases spanning the gap. The CDR3 has 16 residues. CDR1 MNHNS and CDR2 SASEGT come from the germline V gene. The CDR3 is CASRPISEGSNQPQHF. CDR3 DNA sequence: TGTGCCAGCAGACCTATCTCGGAGGGGAGCAATCAGCCCCAGCATTTT.

This clonotype was counted many times. In a library made to pick up alpha chains, this beta chain is a stray read with a size that means little. The genes are TRBV28 and TRBJ1-1; D unresolved. Germline V CDR1 and CDR2: MDHEN, SYDVKM. Trimming shortened V by 5 bases and J by 4 bases, and 8 bases separated the two germline ends. The CDR3 length is 12 residues. Written as DNA, the CDR3 is TGTGCCAGCAGTGAGAGGGTCACTGAAGCTTTCTTT. It specifies CASSERVTEAFF.

On this clonotype: This beta chain is an off-target read within a library intended for alpha chains, so its frequency means little. This rearrangement joins TRBV12-3 or TRBV12-4 to TRBJ2-7; D may be TRBD2 (6 bases). Trimming took off 6 bases at V and 3 bases at J, with 9 bases between the two ends. This CDR3 comprises 12 residues. In DNA form, the CDR3 reads TGTGCCAGCAGCCCCGGGAGCTACGAGCAGTACTTC. It codes for CASSPGSYEQYF.

In this sample, this clonotype turned up many times. The size of this beta chain means little, since it is a stray read in a library made for alpha chains. The V call is TRBV12-3 or TRBV12-4, the J call TRBJ1-2; D might be TRBD1 (6 bases). V lost 9 bases to trimming and J lost 6 bases, with 20 bases between them. The CDR3 consists of 14 residues. The CDR3 nucleotides are TGTGCCAGTGGGGGGGCTAGAGGGCGGAATGGCTACACCTTC. Translated: CASGGARGRNGYTF.

This clonotype rates as medium-sized. As an off-target read in a library built for alpha chains, this beta chain has a frequency of little significance. This chain connects TRBV20-1 to TRBJ2-7, with D unclear. Germline CDR1 DFQATT, CDR2 SNEGSKA (reference sequence). This CDR3 is built from 9 residues. Trimming left V 6 bases short and J 4 bases short, with 4 bases between. CDR3 DNA sequence: TGCAGTGCAGAATACGAGCAGTACTTC. Translation gives CSAEYEQYF.

This clonotype has a count of ten or more. Since the library was made to target alpha chains, this beta chain is a stray read and its abundance is not meaningful. The J gene is TRBJ1-5, the V gene TRBV20-1; tentative D call: TRBD1 (6 bases). V lost 6 bases to trimming and J lost 5 bases, with 14 bases between them. The CDR3 runs to 13 residues. Germline assignment: CDR1 DFQATT and CDR2 SNEGSKA (reference sequence). The chain's CDR3 is CSAPGEGDQPQHF. CDR3 DNA: TGCAGTGCCCCAGGGGAAGGAGATCAGCCCCAGCATTTT.

This clonotype was counted many times. Being off target in a library aimed at alpha chains, this beta chain has a size of little meaning. V is TRBV2 and J is TRBJ2-5; weak D call: TRBD2 (7 bases). The CDR3 runs to 12 residues. Trimming pared 8 bases from V and 2 bases from J, leaving 9 bases between. The germline V gene has CDR1 SNHLY and CDR2 FYNNEI. The CDR3 nucleotides are TGTGCCAGCGGGGGGGCGCAAGAGACCCAGTACTTC. This codes for CASGGAQETQYF.

This clonotype was detected a few times. The library was built for alpha chains, so this beta chain is an off-target read and its size means little. The gene calls are TRBV20-1 and TRBJ2-3; no firm D call. The V end was cut by 6 bases, the J end by 0 bases, with 10 bases between. Germline V gene data show CDR1 as DFQATT and CDR2 as SNEGSKA (reference sequence). The CDR3 sequence is 13 residues long. The CDR3 DNA follows: TGCAGTGCACACGACGAGAGCACAGATACGCAGTATTTT. Translation gives CSAHDESTDTQYF.

This clonotype was counted ten times or more. This beta chain is off target for a library built for alpha chains, so its abundance means little. This chain links TRBV12-3 or TRBV12-4 with TRBJ2-2; weak D call: TRBD2 (8 bases). V lost 1 base and J lost 4, with 19 bases in between. The CDR3 is made up of 18 amino acids. In DNA form, the CDR3 reads TGTGCCAGCAGTTTAGTCGGGAGGGGCAGGGGGTTCACCGGGGAGCTGTTTTTT. This encodes CASSLVGRGRGFTGELFF.

Of note for this clonotype: Within a library made for alpha chains, this beta chain is off target, and its count is uninformative. The CDR3 region has the DNA TGTGCCAGCAGCCCATCCCGGGGCAGACAAGAGACCCAGTACTTC. Translation gives CASSPSRGRQETQYF. This chain uses TRBV7-2 with TRBJ2-5; D tentatively fits TRBD1 or TRBD2 (5 bases each). The length of the CDR3 is 15 residues. Trimming removed 5 bases at V and 2 bases at J, with 15 bases between. The germline V gene has CDR1 SGHTA and CDR2 FQGNSA.

Notes on this clonotype: A read error may explain this, as a much larger clone is one base away. This beta chain is off target for a library built for alpha chains, so its abundance means little. V gene TRBV20-1 combines with J gene TRBJ1-1; the D is unclear. CDR3 length: 12 residues. The germline V gene encodes CDR1 DFQATT and CDR2 SNEGSKA (reference sequence). This chain's CDR3 is CRATSLNTEAFF. Written as DNA, the CDR3 is TGCAGGGCTACCAGTTTGAACACTGAAGCTTTCTTT.

In the case of this clonotype: This beta chain lies outside the target of a library built for alpha chains; its clone size means little. The chain couples TRBV7-2 to TRBJ1-6; no clear D gene. The length of the CDR3 is 15 residues. Trimming removed 1 base from V and 10 bases from J, with 14 bases in between. Germline values: CDR1 SGHTA, CDR2 FQGNSA. CDR3 residues: CASSLVSGGVSPLHF. DNA of the CDR3: TGTGCCAGCAGCTTAGTTTCCGGCGGGGTATCACCCCTCCACTTT.